This T cell receptor (beta chain) was sequenced for a study of T cells in Graves' hyperthyroidism and ophthalmopathy. This clonotype was recorded many times. Its antigen is currently unknown. Authors of the study amplified TCR beta CDR3 regions from RNA transcripts. The TCR CDR3 first-round RT-PCR relied on the HTBI primer set. A single record per CDR3 protein comes from TCRdb applying MiXCR to the multiplex PCR reads. The sample shows just under 750,000 distinct CDR3 sequences, about a third of them seen only once. Study-level results: Most thyroid-expanded clonotypes above 0.001 were also found in blood.

V lost 1 base to trimming and J lost 5 bases; unmatched junction nucleotides: 6. CDR3 length equals 15 residues. The V gene's germline CDR1 is SGHVS and CDR2 FQNEAQ. The sequenced material came from blood. This TCR came from a woman in her thirties or forties with Graves' hyperthyroidism. The chain uses TRBV7-8 and TRBJ2-5, with TRBD2 identical over 8 bases. In DNA, the CDR3 is TGTGCCAGCAGCTTAGGTAGCGGGGCTACGGAGACCCAGTACTTC. Protein product: CASSLGSGATETQYF. Variable domain in full (rest from reference TRBV7-8 and TRBJ2-5): GAGVSQSPRYKVAKRGQDVALRCDPISGHVSLFWYQQALGQGPEFLTYFQNEAQLDKSGLPSDRFFAERPEGSVSTLKIQRTQQEDSAVYLCASSLGSGATETQYFGPGTRLLVL.